The 19 T cell receptor beta chains in this list originate from one sample, sequenced in a study of human T cells and chemical hapten exposure. TCRdb called the RACE reads again in MiXCR, with one record for every CDR3 protein. Altogether some 90,000 distinct CDR3 sequences are present, approximately 11% being singletons, with the ten largest covering 0.8% to 1.2%. The time point is: patch test 3, about 24 weeks after DPC sensitization. As for treatment: therapeutic diphenylcyclopropenone sensitization with weekly scalp DPC. The sample consisted of whole blood, taken in connection with sensitization to the hapten diphenylcyclopropenone (DPC). The receptors come from a woman aged 30 to 39 with alopecia areata. Some clones in this sample may be carry-over from other donors' samples.

V is TRBV29-1 and J is TRBJ1-1; weak D call: TRBD1 (6 bases). Trimming pared 6 bases from V and 5 bases from J, leaving 10 bases between. Germline CDR1 is SQVTM and CDR2 is ANQGSEA. The CDR3 consists of 11 residues. The CDR3, as DNA: TGCAGCGTGGGGGGGGCTACTGAAGCTTTCTTT. Protein product: CSVGGATEAFF.

The rearrangement links TRBV19 to TRBJ2-7; D unresolved. Deletions cut 4 bases from V and 3 bases from J, with 10 bases between. The germline V gene encodes CDR1 LNHDA and CDR2 SQIVND (reference sequence). The CDR3 loop spans 13 amino acids. CDR3 nucleotides: TGTGCCAGTAGTACGGGTAACATCTACGAGCAGTACTTC. Its translation is CASSTGNIYEQYF.

The chain employs TRBV28 and TRBJ1-3; 7 nucleotides align to TRBD1. This CDR3 is built from 16 residues. V lost 8 bases to trimming and J lost 0 bases; unmatched junction nucleotides: 10. Germline V gene data show CDR1 as MDHEN and CDR2 as SYDVKM. The CDR3 reads CASGNPGTASGNTIYF. The CDR3 nucleotides read TGTGCCAGCGGCAATCCGGGGACAGCCTCTGGAAACACCATATATTTT.

This clonotype has ten or more counts. The CDR3 sequence: CASSQGLADYNEQFF. Here the CDR3 DNA reads TGTGCCAGCAGCCAAGGGCTAGCGGATTACAATGAGCAGTTCTTC. V gene TRBV4-2 combines with J gene TRBJ2-1; 7 bases are shared with TRBD2. The CDR3 totals 15 residues. Germline assignment: CDR1 LGHNA and CDR2 YNFKEQ. V dropped 1 base and J dropped 4; count of bases not matched to a gene: 4.

In its sample, this clonotype was seen many times. J is TRBJ2-2 and V is TRBV6-5, with 8 bases identical to TRBD1. CDR1 is MNHEY and CDR2 is SVGAGI in the germline V gene. This CDR3 region has 16 residues. V was clipped by 5 bases and J by 2 bases; unmatched bases: 7. The DNA of the CDR3 is TGTGCCAGCAGTCCCCGACAGGGGACAAACACCGGGGAGCTGTTTTTT. Translating gives CASSPRQGTNTGELFF.

The rearrangement joins TRBV28 to TRBJ1-4; tentative D call: TRBD1 (6 bases). The germline V gene encodes CDR1 MDHEN and CDR2 SYDVKM. V lost 5 bases to trimming and J lost 7 bases, with 17 bases between them. The CDR3 totals 15 residues. The CDR3 DNA is TGTGCCAGCAGTCATTCGACAGGATCTGGTGAAAAACTGTTTTTT. The encoded protein is CASSHSTGSGEKLFF.

This clonotype occurred many times. The V call is TRBV12-3 or TRBV12-4, the J call TRBJ1-4; TRBD1 aligns across 10 bases. V lost 4 bases and J lost 7; bases outside the gene matches: 6. CDR3 length: 15 amino acids. This CDR3 is CASSSGQGGLEKLFF. In DNA form, the CDR3 reads TGTGCCAGCAGTTCCGGACAGGGGGGTCTTGAAAAACTGTTTTTT.

This clonotype has a count of ten or more. J is TRBJ2-2 and V is TRBV19; D ambiguous. The CDR3 has 11 amino acids. Germline CDR1 and CDR2: LNHDA and SQIVND (reference sequence). V gave up 6 bases and J gave up 6 bases, with 5 bases separating them. The CDR3 bases are TGTGCCAGTAGCTCGTCCGGGGAGCTGTTTTTT. Its translation is CASSSSGELFF. Full variable domain (rest looked up from reference TRBV19 and TRBJ2-2): DGGITQSPKYLFRKEGQNVTLSCEQNLNHDAMYWYRQDPGQGLRLIYYSQIVNDFQKGDIAEGYSVSREKKESFPLTVTSAQKNPTAFYLCASSSSGELFFGEGSRLTVL.

The gene calls are TRBV13 and TRBJ1-2, with TRBD1 matching 7 bases. Germline trimming cut 5 bases from V and 3 bases from J; bases unmatched to any gene: 6. The CDR3 covers 14 residues. In germline, CDR1 is PRHDT, CDR2 FYEKMQ (reference sequence). The CDR3 DNA reads TGTGCCAGCAGCCAGGGGGGGCGAGACTATGGCTACACCTTC. It encodes CASSQGGRDYGYTF.

This clonotype was detected ten times or more. V and J are TRBV28 and TRBJ2-7; D is unresolved. CDR3 length equals 14 residues. V was shortened by 7 bases and J by 0 bases, with 13 bases between the two germline ends. Germline V gives CDR1 MDHEN, CDR2 SYDVKM. For the CDR3, the DNA is TGTGCCAGCACCGACCGGAAGAGCTCCTACGAGCAGTACTTC. The encoded protein is CASTDRKSSYEQYF.

Ten or more counts support this clonotype. The CDR3 region has the DNA TGTGCCAGCAGTTTCGACAGGGGCGCATTGAATGAGCAGTTCTTC. Translating it yields CASSFDRGALNEQFF. The rearrangement joins TRBV7-9 to TRBJ2-1, with TRBD1 matching 8 bases. V was clipped by 6 bases and J by 7 bases; unmatched bases: 11. CDR1 and CDR2 from the germline V gene are SEHNR and FQNEAQ (reference sequence). The CDR3 is 15 residues long.

The sample holds many counts of this clonotype. V and J are TRBV7-2 and TRBJ2-1; 9 nucleotides align to TRBD2. This CDR3 contains 15 residues. The germline gives CDR1 SGHTA, CDR2 FQGNSA. Trimming at V came to 6 bases and at J to 5 bases, leaving 8 bases not matched to a gene. The DNA of the CDR3 is TGTGCCAGCAGGCCCCCGGGACTAGCCCACAATGAGCAGTTCTTC. As protein: CASRPPGLAHNEQFF.

V and J are TRBV29-1 and TRBJ2-2; D gene unclear. Germline CDR1 and CDR2: SQVTM and ANQGSEA. V gave up 6 bases and J gave up 1 base, with 3 bases separating them. The CDR3 runs to 11 residues. This CDR3 reads CSVLNTGELFF. The DNA for the CDR3 is TGCAGCGTGTTGAACACCGGGGAGCTGTTTTTT.

The chain links TRBV7-2 to TRBJ2-5; D ambiguous. Germline CDR1 and CDR2: SGHTA and FQGNSA. The V end was cut by 6 bases, the J end by 4 bases, with 15 bases between. The CDR3 contains 14 residues. Here the CDR3 DNA reads TGTGCCAGCAGTATCCCGGGTGTAGGAGAGACCCAGTACTTC. Residues: CASSIPGVGETQYF.

This clonotype was counted a single time. The chain uses TRBV7-2 and TRBJ2-2; TRBD2 aligns across 15 bases. The CDR3 runs to 18 residues. The germline V gene has CDR1 SGHTA and CDR2 FQGNSA. The ends lost 0 bases at V and 5 bases at J; junction bases unmatched: 4. The CDR3 region is CASSLAGTSGGRTGELFF. The CDR3 region has the DNA TGTGCCAGCAGCTTAGCCGGGACTAGCGGGGGGCGGACCGGGGAGCTGTTTTTT.

This clonotype was observed a handful of times. The rearrangement links TRBV24-1 to TRBJ2-3; 15 bases match TRBD2. Germline trimming cut 7 bases from V and 6 bases from J; bases unmatched to any gene: 7. Germline-derived CDR1 and CDR2 are KGHDR and SFDVKD. The CDR3 is 16 amino acids. The CDR3 is CATSQGLAGGLDTQYF. The CDR3 coding sequence is TGTGCCACCAGCCAGGGACTAGCGGGGGGTTTGGATACGCAGTATTTT.

This clonotype came up many times. The chain has TRBV7-9 and TRBJ1-2; 8 positions agree with TRBD1. The CDR3 covers 13 residues. The junction had 3 bases not matched to a gene; V was cut back by 3 bases and J by 6 bases. Germline CDR1 reads SEHNR; CDR2 reads FQNEAQ (reference sequence). The CDR3 protein is CASSLDRDNGYTF. DNA for the CDR3: TGTGCCAGCAGCTTGGACAGGGATAATGGCTACACCTTC. Together with reference TRBV7-9 and TRBJ1-2, the CDR3 gives the full variable domain: DTGVSQNPRHKITKRGQNVTFRCDPISEHNRLYWYRQTLGQGPEFLTYFQNEAQLEKSRLLSDRFSAERPKGSFSTLEIQRTEQGDSAMYLCASSLDRDNGYTFGSGTRLTVV.

This clonotype has at least ten counts. The chain employs TRBV7-9 and TRBJ1-1, with D possibly TRBD1 on 5 matching bases. Trimming removed 4 bases from V and 2 bases from J, with 14 bases in between. Germline lookup yields CDR1 SEHNR and CDR2 FQNEAQ (reference sequence). The length of the CDR3 is 15 residues. For the CDR3, the DNA is TGTGCCAGCAGCTGGGGCGATAGGACAAACACTGAAGCTTTCTTT. Protein sequence: CASSWGDRTNTEAFF.

The sample holds many counts of this clonotype. The chain employs TRBV24-1 and TRBJ1-2; TRBD1 might be the D (6 bases). The CDR3 loop spans 13 amino acids. V was trimmed by 4 bases and J by 9 bases, leaving 14 bases between them. The germline V gene encodes CDR1 KGHDR and CDR2 SFDVKD. CDR3 amino acids: CATSEPTDRSYTF. The CDR3 DNA follows: TGTGCCACCAGTGAACCAACGGACAGAAGCTACACCTTC.